This passage covers 31 T cell receptor beta chains from one sample sequenced in a study of shared clonotypes between healthy human individuals. Only in-frame clones appear in the TCRdb table, and some are missing; sequencing was by immunoSEQ multiplex PCR. The sample lists 500,000 or so clones, roughly 95% occurring once. Sequencing was done on a sample of naive CD4+ T cells sorted from blood. Sample subset: CD45RA+ positively selected. Source of these receptors: a woman aged 30 to 39 in good health.

This chain joins TRBV20-1 and TRBJ2-5; D gene unclear. The J call is in doubt because the DNA end fits TRBJ2-7 better. Per the germline V gene, CDR1 is DFQATT and CDR2 is SNEGSKA (reference sequence). The CDR3 length is 11 residues. The CDR3 DNA reads as TGCAGTGCGACAAAAGACTACGAGCAGTACTTC. Its protein is CSATKDYEQYF.

The sample holds one count of this clone. The chain carries TRBV7-2 and TRBJ2-7, with D perhaps TRBD2 (6 bases). The CDR3 is 15 amino acids. Germline CDR1 SGHTA, CDR2 FQGNSA. Trimming removed 1 base at V and 2 bases at J, with 12 bases between. The CDR3, as DNA: TGTGCCAGCAGCTTAGTGCGGGATCCCGCCTACGAGCAGTACTTC. Protein: CASSLVRDPAYEQYF.

The chain carries TRBV19 and TRBJ2-5; no reliable D call. The V end was cut by 6 bases, the J end by 5 bases, with 13 bases between. Germline CDR1 and CDR2: LNHDA and SQIVND (reference sequence). The CDR3 runs to 13 residues. Written as DNA, the CDR3 is TGTGCCAGTAGAAGGGCGAAGGTCGAGACCCAGTACTTC. Amino acid sequence: CASRRAKVETQYF.

The chain is built from TRBV7-3 and TRBJ2-1; 11 bases agree with TRBD2. Looked up from germline, CDR1 is SGHTA and CDR2 is FQGTGA. This CDR3 region has 16 residues. Trimming cost V 2 bases and J 7 bases; bases outside gene matches: 7. The CDR3 region is CASSLGGLAVGNEQFF. CDR3 DNA: TGTGCCAGCAGCTTAGGGGGACTAGCGGTCGGGAATGAGCAGTTCTTC. Drawing the rest from reference TRBV7-3 and TRBJ2-1, the complete variable domain is GAGVSQTPSNKVTEKGKYVELRCDPISGHTALYWYRQSLGQGPEFLIYFQGTGAADDSGLPNDRFFAVRPEGSVSTLKIQRTERGDSAVYLCASSLGGLAVGNEQFFGPGTRLTVL.

CDR3 in DNA: TGTGCCAGCAGTTACAACAGGGGCCCCTACGAGCAGTACTTC. Translated: CASSYNRGPYEQYF. The V call is TRBV27, the J call TRBJ2-7, with TRBD1 matching 7 bases. V shed 4 bases, J shed 2 bases, and the junction held 5 bases outside the gene matches. In germline, CDR1 is MNHEY, CDR2 SMNVEV (reference sequence). This CDR3 region has 14 residues.

The V gene is TRBV19, the J gene TRBJ1-2; 8 bases fit TRBD1. Germline CDR1 and CDR2: LNHDA and SQIVND (reference sequence). This CDR3 is built from 17 residues. J gave up 6 bases and V 7 bases, and 19 bases lay outside the gene matches. The CDR3 bases are TGTGCCAGTATTGAAGAATCCTCCGGGACAGGAATCAATGGCTACACCTTC. Translating it yields CASIEESSGTGINGYTF.

The genes are TRBV2 and TRBJ1-1; D might be TRBD1 (5 bases). CDR1 is SNHLY and CDR2 is FYNNEI in the germline V gene. V lost 6 bases and J 1 base, leaving 12 bases between the germline ends. The CDR3 loop spans 14 amino acids. For the CDR3, the DNA is TGTGCCAGCAGGATGGGGCAGGGGAACACTGAAGCTTTCTTT. This encodes CASRMGQGNTEAFF.

The chain is built from TRBV18 and TRBJ2-3; TRBD1 might be the D (6 bases). The germline V and J ends were trimmed by 0 bases and 1 base, with 8 bases remaining between them. The germline CDR1 and CDR2 sequences are KGHSH and LQKENI. The CDR3 contains 15 residues. In DNA, the CDR3 is TGTGCCAGCTCACCACCACAGGGCGGCACAGATACGCAGTATTTT. It translates to CASSPPQGGTDTQYF.

This sequence joins TRBV5-1 and TRBJ2-5; D is perhaps TRBD2 (6 bases). Trimming left V 0 bases short and J 2 bases short, with 20 bases between. Looked up from germline, CDR1 is SGHRS and CDR2 is YFSETQ. The CDR3 sequence is 18 residues long. The CDR3 loop is CASSLAFVGRGGQETQYF. The CDR3 region has the DNA TGCGCCAGCAGCTTGGCCTTCGTCGGGAGAGGCGGACAAGAGACCCAGTACTTC.

The V call is TRBV2, the J call TRBJ2-7; tentative D call: TRBD1 (6 bases). The length of the CDR3 is 15 residues. Germline V lookup: CDR1 SNHLY, CDR2 FYNNEI. With 5 bases removed from V and 0 bases from J, the gap between germline ends came to 14 bases. This chain's CDR3 is CASSSTGILSYEQYF. DNA for the CDR3: TGTGCCAGCAGTTCAACAGGGATTCTCTCCTACGAGCAGTACTTC. Drawing the rest from reference TRBV2 and TRBJ2-7, the complete variable domain is EPEVTQTPSHQVTQMGQEVILRCVPISNHLYFYWYRQILGQKVEFLVSFYNNEISEKSEIFDDQFSVERPDGSNFTLKIRSTKLEDSAMYFCASSSTGILSYEQYFGPGTRLTVT.

The chain has TRBV11-2 and TRBJ2-1; 7 bases match TRBD1. The CDR3 contains 15 residues. V was clipped by 6 bases and J by 6 bases; unmatched bases: 11. Germline V gene data show CDR1 as SGHAT and CDR2 as FQNNGV. CDR3 loop: CASSPTQGLGNEQFF. The CDR3 nucleotides read TGTGCCAGCAGTCCCACACAGGGGTTGGGCAATGAGCAGTTCTTC.

J is TRBJ1-1 and V is TRBV7-9; weak D call: TRBD1 (5 bases). This CDR3 is built from 16 residues. V lost 5 bases to trimming and J lost 4 bases, with 20 bases between them. Germline V gives CDR1 SEHNR, CDR2 FQNEAQ (reference sequence). CDR3 region: CASSPWVGVGSTEAFF. The CDR3 bases are TGTGCCAGCAGCCCGTGGGTGGGGGTCGGGAGCACTGAAGCTTTCTTT.

The chain recombines TRBV7-9 with TRBJ2-7; TRBD2 might be the D (5 bases). V was clipped by 1 base and J by 4 bases, with 11 bases between them. CDR1 and CDR2 (germline): SEHNR, FQNEAQ (reference sequence). The CDR3 spans 14 residues. CDR3 sequence (DNA): TGTGCCAGCAGCTTAGGTGGGAGCGCTTACGAGCAGTACTTC. It codes for CASSLGGSAYEQYF.

This chain links TRBV5-1 with TRBJ2-5; 12 positions agree with TRBD2. The J call may be faulty, since TRBJ2-7 better matches the DNA end. Looked up from germline, CDR1 is SGHRS and CDR2 is YFSETQ. CDR3 size: 17 residues. The CDR3 nucleotides are TGCGCCAGCAGCTTCGGACTAGCGGGAAGGAGCTCCTACGAGCAGTACTTC. It encodes CASSFGLAGRSSYEQYF.

The chain employs TRBV5-6 and TRBJ2-7; D tentatively fits TRBD1 or TRBD2 (5 bases each). Trimming removed 3 bases at V and 3 bases at J, with 13 bases between. The CDR3 covers 14 residues. Germline V CDR1 and CDR2: SGHDT, YYEEEE. The CDR3 DNA sequence: TGTGCCAGCAGCTGGGGCGGGTCTTACTACGAGCAGTACTTC. Amino acid sequence: CASSWGGSYYEQYF.

V gene TRBV14 combines with J gene TRBJ1-3, with 8 bases lining up with TRBD1. Germline V gives CDR1 SGHDN, CDR2 FVKESK. J gave up 0 bases and V 4 bases, and 5 bases lay outside the gene matches. This CDR3 is 16 amino acids long. The CDR3 sequence: CASSRDRLRSGNTIYF. The CDR3 DNA sequence: TGTGCCAGCAGCCGGGACAGGCTCCGCTCTGGAAACACCATATATTTT.

V gene TRBV10-2 combines with J gene TRBJ2-1; D is ambiguous. The CDR3 runs to 10 residues. The V end lost 7 bases, the J end lost 8 bases, and 6 bases lay between the germline ends. The V gene's germline CDR1 is WSHSY and CDR2 SAAADI. CDR3 in DNA: TGCGCCAGCAAAGGGTATGAGCAGTTCTTC. Translated, it gives CASKGYEQFF.

This chain links TRBV19 with TRBJ2-7, with unresolved D. CDR1 is LNHDA and CDR2 is SQIVND in the germline V gene (reference sequence). Trimming stripped 3 bases from V and 5 bases from J, with 14 bases between. The CDR3 sequence is 14 residues long. The CDR3 is CASSILSVSDEQYF. The DNA for the CDR3 is TGTGCCAGTAGTATTTTGTCAGTTTCGGACGAGCAGTACTTC.

This rearrangement joins TRBV15 to TRBJ1-2, with 8 bases matching TRBD1. Germline CDR1 and CDR2: LNHNV and YYDKDF (reference sequence). There are 15 residues in the CDR3. V was clipped by 3 bases and J by 8 bases; unmatched bases: 11. DNA for the CDR3: TGTGCCACCAGCAGTGGACAGGGAACCGGTCAAGGCTACACCTTC. Amino acid sequence: CATSSGQGTGQGYTF.

The chain combines TRBV2 with TRBJ2-7; D not resolved. V shed 10 bases and J shed 1 base, with 8 bases lying between them. There are 11 residues in the CDR3. The germline gives CDR1 SNHLY, CDR2 FYNNEI. The CDR3 region has the DNA TGTGCCACCAGAGATTCCTACGAGCAGTACTTC. Residues: CATRDSYEQYF.

The rearrangement joins TRBV7-8 to TRBJ1-3, with 11 bases identical to TRBD1. CDR1 is SGHVS and CDR2 is FQNEAQ in the germline V gene. The CDR3 spans 14 residues. Losses at the gene ends were 4 bases for V and 8 bases for J; bases not matched to a gene: 4. CDR3: CASSSPGQGDTIYF. As DNA, the CDR3 is TGTGCCAGCAGCTCACCGGGACAGGGGGACACCATATATTTT.

For the CDR3, the DNA is TGTGCCAGCAGCTTAGTGGGACAGCTAAAGACCCAGTACTTC. Protein product: CASSLVGQLKTQYF. This chain uses TRBV11-2 with TRBJ2-5, with 7 bases aligning to TRBD1. V dropped 1 base and J dropped 6; count of bases not matched to a gene: 5. The CDR3 is 14 residues long. Germline CDR1 and CDR2: SGHAT and FQNNGV. The full variable domain, with the rest looked up from reference TRBV11-2 and TRBJ2-5, is EAGVAQSPRYKIIEKRQSVAFWCNPISGHATLYWYQQILGQGPKLLIQFQNNGVVDDSQLPKDRFSAERLKGVDSTLKIQPAKLEDSAVYLCASSLVGQLKTQYFGPGTRLLVL.

This sequence joins TRBV27 and TRBJ1-2; TRBD1 matches 8 bases. V lost 5 bases, J lost 8 bases, and 10 bases stayed unmatched. Per germline, CDR1 MNHEY and CDR2 SMNVEV (reference sequence). The CDR3 sequence is 14 residues long. For the CDR3, the DNA is TGTGCCAGCAGTCTTAGACAGGGGATGTGGGGCTACACCTTC. Its translation is CASSLRQGMWGYTF.

This clone was seen only once. In the same sample, other DNA sequences code for this CDR3. This rearrangement joins TRBV5-1 to TRBJ2-5; D gene unclear. Germline V gene lookup returns CDR1 SGHRS and CDR2 YFSETQ. The CDR3 is made up of 14 amino acids. Deletions cut 0 bases from V and 2 bases from J, with 8 bases between. The CDR3 DNA sequence: TGCGCCAGCAGCTTGGTGGCAGCACAAGAGACCCAGTACTTC. Translation: CASSLVAAQETQYF.

This sequence joins TRBV7-2 and TRBJ1-2; the D gene is possibly TRBD1 (5 bases). Trimming shortened V by 6 bases and J by 0 bases, and 14 bases separated the two germline ends. The CDR3 is made up of 15 amino acids. Germline loops: CDR1 SGHTA, CDR2 FQGNSA. The CDR3 reads CASSKRTTPNYGYTF. In nucleotides, the CDR3 is TGTGCCAGCAGTAAAAGGACAACACCTAACTATGGCTACACCTTC.

CDR3 in DNA: TGTGCCAGCAGCTTTCTGGACACGGCTGGCTACACCTTC. This sequence encodes CASSFLDTAGYTF. The chain uses TRBV7-3 and TRBJ1-2; a possible D gene is TRBD1 (5 bases). CDR1 SGHTA and CDR2 FQGTGA come from the germline V gene. Trimming pared 3 bases from V and 7 bases from J, leaving 12 bases between. CDR3 length: 13 residues.

The V and J genes are TRBV7-9 and TRBJ2-5, with D unclear. V lost 5 bases and J lost 5, with 9 bases in between. The CDR3 is 12 residues long. CDR1 is SEHNR and CDR2 is FQNEAQ in the germline V gene (reference sequence). For the CDR3, the DNA is TGTGCCAGCAGCGATTTCGGGGAGACCCAGTACTTC. Translated, it gives CASSDFGETQYF.

The CDR3 nucleotides read TGTGCCAGCAGTTACTCGACCACTCGCCAAGAGACCCAGTACTTC. Amino acid sequence: CASSYSTTRQETQYF. The V call is TRBV6-6, the J call TRBJ2-5; D call uncertain. CDR3 length: 15 residues. Germline CDR1 reads MNHNY; CDR2 reads SVGAGI (reference sequence). V lost 0 bases, J lost 1 base, and 9 bases lay in between.

This rearrangement joins TRBV5-1 to TRBJ1-1, with D possibly matching TRBD1 (6 bases). Germline V gene sequence: CDR1 SGHRS, CDR2 YFSETQ. This CDR3 contains 15 residues. V was pared by 7 bases and J by 10 bases, with 26 bases between. This CDR3 is CASRRRDRSRPAAFF. The CDR3 bases are TGCGCCAGCCGACGCCGAGACAGGAGCCGTCCTGCAGCTTTCTTT.

This chain uses TRBV20-1 with TRBJ1-1, with D hard to call. The CDR3 consists of 11 residues. Between the trimmed V and J ends, which lost 5 bases and 7 bases, there was a span of 11 bases. Germline V CDR1 and CDR2: DFQATT, SNEGSKA (reference sequence). The CDR3 here is CSAWTGNEAFF. CDR3 nucleotide sequence: TGCAGTGCTTGGACGGGGAATGAAGCTTTCTTT.

Turning to this clone: The sample has other DNA sequences that encode this CDR3 too. The rearrangement uses TRBV18 and TRBJ2-1; no definite D call. The CDR3 covers 15 residues. V was trimmed by 3 bases and J by 0 bases, leaving 9 bases between them. Germline CDR1 is KGHSH and CDR2 is LQKENI. The CDR3 sequence: CASSPGSSSYNEQFF. For the CDR3, the DNA is TGTGCCAGCTCACCGGGCTCGAGCTCCTACAATGAGCAGTTCTTC.